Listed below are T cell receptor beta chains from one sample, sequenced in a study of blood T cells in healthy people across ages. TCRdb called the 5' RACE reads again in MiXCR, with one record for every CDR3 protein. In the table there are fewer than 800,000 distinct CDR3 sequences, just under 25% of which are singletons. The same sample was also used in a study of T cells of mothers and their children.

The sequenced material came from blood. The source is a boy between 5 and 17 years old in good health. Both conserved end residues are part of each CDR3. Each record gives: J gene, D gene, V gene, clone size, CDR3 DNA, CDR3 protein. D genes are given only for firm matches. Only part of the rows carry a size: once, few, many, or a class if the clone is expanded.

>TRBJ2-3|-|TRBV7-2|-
TGTGCCAGCCCACGGTGGGCAGGAGAAAGCACAGGTACGCAGTATTTT
CASPRWAGESTGTQYF
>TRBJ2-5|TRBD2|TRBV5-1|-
TGCGCCAGCAGCTTCAAAGAGCGGGGGCGTTCAGAGACCCAGTACTTC
CASSFKERGRSETQYF
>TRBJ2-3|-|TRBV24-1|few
TGTGCCACCAGTGATCAAGGGCCAGATACGCAGTATTTT
CATSDQGPDTQYF
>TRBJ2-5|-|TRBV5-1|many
TGCGCCAGCAGCTGGCAAGGACAAGAGACCCAGTACTTC
CASSWQGQETQYF
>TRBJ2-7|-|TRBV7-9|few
TGTGCCAGCAGCCCTGCTGGGAGATTTGACGAGCAGTACTTC
CASSPAGRFDEQYF
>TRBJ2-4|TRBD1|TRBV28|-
TGTGCCAGCACATCCTGGGGGCCCAGGGGGAAAAACATTCAGTACTTC
CASTSWGPRGKNIQYF
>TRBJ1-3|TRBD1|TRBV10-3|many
TGTGCCATCAGTGAGGACAGGGCTGGAAACACCATATATTTT
CAISEDRAGNTIYF
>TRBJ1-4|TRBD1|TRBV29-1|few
TGCAGCGCCTCGACAGGGGGCCCTCCCAAACTGTTTTTT
CSASTGGPPKLFF
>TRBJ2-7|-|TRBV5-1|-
TGCGCCAGCAGCTTCTACACAGGGTCGAGCGAGCAGTACTTC
CASSFYTGSSEQYF
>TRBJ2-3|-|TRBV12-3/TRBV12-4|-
TGTGCCAGCAGCCACGGTCATTACAGGAGCACAGATACGCAGTATTTT
CASSHGHYRSTDTQYF
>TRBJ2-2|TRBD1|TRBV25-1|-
TGTGCCAGCAGTGGACAGGGGAACACCGGGGAGCTGTTTTTT
CASSGQGNTGELFF
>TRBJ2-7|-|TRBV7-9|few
TGTGCCAGCGACCAGGGGAACTCCTACGAGCAGTACTTC
CASDQGNSYEQYF
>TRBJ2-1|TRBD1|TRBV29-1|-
TGCAGTGCTGTCACAGGGGGCAATGAGCAGTTCTTC
CSAVTGGNEQFF
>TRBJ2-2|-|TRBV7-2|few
TGTGCCAGCAGCCCCCCCGGCGGAAAGAACACCGGGGAGCTGTTTTTT
CASSPPGGKNTGELFF
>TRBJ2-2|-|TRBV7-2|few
TGTGCCAGCAGCTTTTTGCTTGGGAACGGGGAGCTGTTTTTT
CASSFLLGNGELFF
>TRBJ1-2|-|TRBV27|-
TGTGCCAGCAGTCCCCGGAACAGTATCTATGGCTACACCTTC
CASSPRNSIYGYTF
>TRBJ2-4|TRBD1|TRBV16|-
TGTGCCAGCAGCCATGAGGTCAGGGGGCAACGCATTCAATACTTC
CASSHEVRGQRIQYF
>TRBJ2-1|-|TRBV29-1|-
TGCAGCGTAGTGGAATACAATGAGCAGTTCTTC
CSVVEYNEQFF
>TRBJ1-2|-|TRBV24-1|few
TGTGCCACCAGTGATTTCGGGGGATCTGGCTACACCTTC
CATSDFGGSGYTF
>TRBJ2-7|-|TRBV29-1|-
TGCAGCGTTGCCGACTGGTACGAGCAGTACTTC
CSVADWYEQYF
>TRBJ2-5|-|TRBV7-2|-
TGTGCCAGCAGCTCCGAACAGAGGGGTATTCGATCGGAGACCCAGTACTTC
CASSSEQRGIRSETQYF
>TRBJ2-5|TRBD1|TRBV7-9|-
TGTGCCAGCAGCGCAACCGACGAAGGGACAGGACAAGAGACCCAGTACTTC
CASSATDEGTGQETQYF
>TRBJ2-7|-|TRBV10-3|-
TGTGCCATCAGCGAACTAAGCCAAGGACTCTACGAGCAGTACTTC
CAISELSQGLYEQYF
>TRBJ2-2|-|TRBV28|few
TGTGCCAGCTTCCGAAGGGACACCGGGGAGCTGTTTTTT
CASFRRDTGELFF
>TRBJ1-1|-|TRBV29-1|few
TGCAGCGTTGAATCCAACACTGAAGCTTTCTTT
CSVESNTEAFF
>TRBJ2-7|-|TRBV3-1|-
TGTGCCAGCAGCCCTGACTCTTCGCGCTACGTGCAGTACTTC
CASSPDSSRYVQYF
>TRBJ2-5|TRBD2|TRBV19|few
TGTGCCAGTAGTATACACCGGACTAGCGGGAGCGAAGAGACCCAGTACTTC
CASSIHRTSGSEETQYF
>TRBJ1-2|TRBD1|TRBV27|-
TGTGCCAGCAGCTTTAAGGGATGGACAGGGGCGAGTGGCTACACCTTC
CASSFKGWTGASGYTF
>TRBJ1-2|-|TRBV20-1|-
TGCAGTGCTAGTGAGGACGGAGGATTCTATGGCTACACCTTC
CSASEDGGFYGYTF
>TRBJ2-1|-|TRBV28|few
TGTGCGAGCAGGGGCGGGGGACCCCGCGACGGTGAGCAGTTCTTC
CASRGGGPRDGEQFF
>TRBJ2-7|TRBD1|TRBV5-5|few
TGTGCCAGCAGCTTAACCGGGACAGGGATCTACGAGCAGTACTTC
CASSLTGTGIYEQYF
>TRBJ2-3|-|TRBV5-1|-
TGCGCCAGCAGCTTGAACCAAGGACCAGATACGCAGTATTTT
CASSLNQGPDTQYF
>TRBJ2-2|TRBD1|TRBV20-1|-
TGCAGTGCTACGGACAGGGCGAACACCGGGGAGCTGTTTTTT
CSATDRANTGELFF
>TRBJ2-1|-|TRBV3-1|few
TGTGCCAGCAGCCGTGCTAGCAGGTACAATGAGCAGTTCTTC
CASSRASRYNEQFF
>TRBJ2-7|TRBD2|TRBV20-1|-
TGCAGTGCTAGAGCGCTAGCGGCAGATCCTTACGAGCAGTACTTC
CSARALAADPYEQYF
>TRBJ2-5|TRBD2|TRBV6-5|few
TGTGCCAGCAGTTACTATGCGGGACTAGCGGGAGCAGAGACCCAGTACTTC
CASSYYAGLAGAETQYF
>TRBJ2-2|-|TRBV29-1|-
TGTAGCGTTGAACAGGGACAAGGGACCGGGGAGCTGTTTTTT
CSVEQGQGTGELFF
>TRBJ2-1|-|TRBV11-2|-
TGTGCCAGCAGCTTAGATCTGGTATCCGTCGTTGAGCAGTTCTTC
CASSLDLVSVVEQFF
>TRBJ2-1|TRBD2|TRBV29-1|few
TGCAGCGTTGAGGCGGGGGTGATTGATGAGCAGTTCTTC
CSVEAGVIDEQFF
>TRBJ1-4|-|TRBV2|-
TGTGCCAGCAGTAGGGGCGCCCCAACTAATGAAAAACTGTTTTTT
CASSRGAPTNEKLFF
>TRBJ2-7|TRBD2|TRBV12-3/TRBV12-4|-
TGTGCCAGCAGTGGGACTAGCGGGAGGGCTTACGAGCAGTACTTC
CASSGTSGRAYEQYF
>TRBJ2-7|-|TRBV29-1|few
TGCAGCGCCTGGGACATCTCCTACGAGCAGTACTTC
CSAWDISYEQYF
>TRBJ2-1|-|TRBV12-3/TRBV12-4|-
TGTGCCAGCGGATCAAAGTCCGGGGAGTTCAATGAGCAGTTCTTC
CASGSKSGEFNEQFF
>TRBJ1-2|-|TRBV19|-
TGTGCCAGTAGTCCCCCCGACAAGGCTTTGTTGTATGGCTACACCTTC
CASSPPDKALLYGYTF
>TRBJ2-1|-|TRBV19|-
TGTGCCTGCCGGGACCCATATAACAATGAGCAGTTCTTC
CACRDPYNNEQFF
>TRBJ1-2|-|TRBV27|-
TGTGCCAGCAGTTCCACCCGACTGTATAACTATGGCTACATCTTC
CASSSTRLYNYGYIF